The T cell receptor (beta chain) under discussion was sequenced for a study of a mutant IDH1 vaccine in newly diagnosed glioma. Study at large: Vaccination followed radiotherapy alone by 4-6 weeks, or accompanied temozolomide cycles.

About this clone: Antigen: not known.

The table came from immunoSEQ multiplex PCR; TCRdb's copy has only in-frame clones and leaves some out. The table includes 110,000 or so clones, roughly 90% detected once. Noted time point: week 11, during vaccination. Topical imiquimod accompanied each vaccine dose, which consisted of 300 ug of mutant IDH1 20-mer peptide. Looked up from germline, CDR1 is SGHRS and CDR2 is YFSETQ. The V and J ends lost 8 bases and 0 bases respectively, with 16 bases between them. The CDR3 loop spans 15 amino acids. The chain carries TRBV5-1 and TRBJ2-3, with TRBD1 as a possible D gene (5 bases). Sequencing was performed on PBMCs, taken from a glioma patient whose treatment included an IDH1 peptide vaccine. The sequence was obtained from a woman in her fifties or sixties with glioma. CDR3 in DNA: TGCGCCAGTAAACGACAGAGTCTAAGCACAGATACGCAGTATTTT. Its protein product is CASKRQSLSTDTQYF.